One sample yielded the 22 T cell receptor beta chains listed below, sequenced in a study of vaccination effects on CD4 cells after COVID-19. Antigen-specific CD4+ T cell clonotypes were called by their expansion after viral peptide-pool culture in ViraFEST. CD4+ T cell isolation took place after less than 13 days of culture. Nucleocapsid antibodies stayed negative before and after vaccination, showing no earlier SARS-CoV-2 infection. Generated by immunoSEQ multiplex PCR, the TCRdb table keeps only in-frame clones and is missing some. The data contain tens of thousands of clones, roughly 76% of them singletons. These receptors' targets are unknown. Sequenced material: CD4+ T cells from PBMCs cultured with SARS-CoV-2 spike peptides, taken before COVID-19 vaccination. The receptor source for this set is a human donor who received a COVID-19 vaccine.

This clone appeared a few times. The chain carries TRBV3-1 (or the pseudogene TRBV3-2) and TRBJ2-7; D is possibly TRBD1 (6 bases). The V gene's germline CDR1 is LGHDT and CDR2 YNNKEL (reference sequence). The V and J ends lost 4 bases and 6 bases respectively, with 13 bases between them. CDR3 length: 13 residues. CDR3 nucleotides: TGTGCCAGCAGCCCGGACAGTGGGTTCGAGCAGTACTTC. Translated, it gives CASSPDSGFEQYF.

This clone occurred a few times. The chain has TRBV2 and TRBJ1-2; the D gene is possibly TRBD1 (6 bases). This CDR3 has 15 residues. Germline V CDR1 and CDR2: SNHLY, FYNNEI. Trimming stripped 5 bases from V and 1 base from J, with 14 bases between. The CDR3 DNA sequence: TGTGCCAGCAGTCCAGCGGGGGCTAATAACTATGGCTACACCTTC. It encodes CASSPAGANNYGYTF.

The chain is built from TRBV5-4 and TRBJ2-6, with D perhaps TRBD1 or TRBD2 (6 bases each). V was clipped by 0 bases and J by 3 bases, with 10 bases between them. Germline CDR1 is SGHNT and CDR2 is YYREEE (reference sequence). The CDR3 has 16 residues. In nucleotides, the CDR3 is TGTGCCAGCAGCTTGGATGGGGGGCTTGGGGCCAACGTCCTGACTTTC. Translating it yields CASSLDGGLGANVLTF.

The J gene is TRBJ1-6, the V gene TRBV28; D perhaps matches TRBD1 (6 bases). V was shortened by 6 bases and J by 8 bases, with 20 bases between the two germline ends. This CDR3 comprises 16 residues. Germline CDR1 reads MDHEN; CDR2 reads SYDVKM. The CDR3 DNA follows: TGTGCCAGCAGCATATCGTTAGGGGCAGGGGATTCACCCCTCCACTTT. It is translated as CASSISLGAGDSPLHF.

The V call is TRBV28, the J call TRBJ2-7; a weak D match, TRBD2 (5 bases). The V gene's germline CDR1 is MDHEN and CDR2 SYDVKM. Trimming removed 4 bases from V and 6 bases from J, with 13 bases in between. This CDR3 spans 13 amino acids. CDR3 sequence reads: CASSSSIAREQYF. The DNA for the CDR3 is TGTGCCAGCAGTTCGTCCATAGCGCGCGAGCAGTACTTC.

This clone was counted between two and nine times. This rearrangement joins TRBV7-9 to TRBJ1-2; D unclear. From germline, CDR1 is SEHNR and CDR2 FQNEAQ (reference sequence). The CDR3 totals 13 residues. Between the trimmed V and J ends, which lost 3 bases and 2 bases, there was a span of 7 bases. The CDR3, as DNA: TGTGCCAGCAGCTTTGGGCAGAACTATGGCTACACCTTC. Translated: CASSFGQNYGYTF.

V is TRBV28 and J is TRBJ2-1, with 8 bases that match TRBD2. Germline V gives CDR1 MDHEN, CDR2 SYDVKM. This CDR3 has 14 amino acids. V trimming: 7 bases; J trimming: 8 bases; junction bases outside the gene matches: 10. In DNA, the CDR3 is TGTGCCAGCATTTCGACTAGCGCACACCATGAGCAGTTCTTC. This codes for CASISTSAHHEQFF.

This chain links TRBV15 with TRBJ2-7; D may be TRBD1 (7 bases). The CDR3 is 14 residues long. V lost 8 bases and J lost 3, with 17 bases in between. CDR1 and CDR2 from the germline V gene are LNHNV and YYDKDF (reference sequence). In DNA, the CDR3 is TGTGCCACCCAGGAGGGGGCAGACCGCTACGAGCAGTACTTC. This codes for CATQEGADRYEQYF.

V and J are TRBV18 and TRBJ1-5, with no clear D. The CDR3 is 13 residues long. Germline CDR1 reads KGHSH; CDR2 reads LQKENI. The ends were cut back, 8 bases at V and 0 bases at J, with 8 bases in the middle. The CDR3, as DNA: TGTGCCAGCCGTCCCGATAGCAATCAGCCCCAGCATTTT. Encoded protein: CASRPDSNQPQHF.

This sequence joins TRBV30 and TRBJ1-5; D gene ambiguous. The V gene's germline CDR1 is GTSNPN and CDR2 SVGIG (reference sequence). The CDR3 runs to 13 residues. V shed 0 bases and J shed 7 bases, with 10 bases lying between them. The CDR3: CAWSVSVGQPQHF. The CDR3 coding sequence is TGTGCCTGGAGTGTTTCCGTTGGCCAGCCCCAGCATTTT. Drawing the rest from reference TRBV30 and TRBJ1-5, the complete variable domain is SQTIHQWPATLVQPVGSPLSLECTVEGTSNPNLYWYRQAAGRGLQLLFYSVGIGQISSEVPQNLSASRPQDRQFILSSKKLLLSDSGFYLCAWSVSVGQPQHFGDGTRLSIL.

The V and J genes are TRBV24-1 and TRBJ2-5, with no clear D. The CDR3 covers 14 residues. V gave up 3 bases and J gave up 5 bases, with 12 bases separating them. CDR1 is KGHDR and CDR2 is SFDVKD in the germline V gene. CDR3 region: CATSDPPQVETQYF. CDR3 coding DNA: TGTGCCACCAGTGATCCCCCCCAGGTGGAGACCCAGTACTTC.

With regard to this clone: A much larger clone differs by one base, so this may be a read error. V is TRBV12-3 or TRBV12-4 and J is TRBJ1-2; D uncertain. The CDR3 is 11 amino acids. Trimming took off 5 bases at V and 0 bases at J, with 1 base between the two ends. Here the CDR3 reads CASSPNYGYTF. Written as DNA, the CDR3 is TGTGCCAGCAGTCCTAACTATGGCTACACCTTC.

CDR3 protein: CANPYEQYF. CDR3 nucleotide sequence: TGTGCCAACCCCTACGAGCAGTACTTC. The chain uses TRBV21-1 and TRBJ2-7. TRBV21-1 is a recognized pseudogene. The CDR3 sequence is 9 residues long.

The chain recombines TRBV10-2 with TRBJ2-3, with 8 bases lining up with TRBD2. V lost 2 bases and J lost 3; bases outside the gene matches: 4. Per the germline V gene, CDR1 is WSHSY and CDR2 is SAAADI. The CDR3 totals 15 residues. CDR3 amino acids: CASSEGAGVTDTQYF. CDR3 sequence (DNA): TGCGCCAGCAGTGAGGGAGCGGGAGTAACAGATACGCAGTATTTT.

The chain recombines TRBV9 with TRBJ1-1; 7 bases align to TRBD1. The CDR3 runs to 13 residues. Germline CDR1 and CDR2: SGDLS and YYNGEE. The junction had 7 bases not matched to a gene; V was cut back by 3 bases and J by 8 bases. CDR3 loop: CASSGGMTGEAFF. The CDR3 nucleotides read TGTGCCAGCAGCGGGGGAATGACAGGGGAAGCTTTCTTT. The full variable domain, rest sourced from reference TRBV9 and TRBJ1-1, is DSGVTQTPKHLITATGQRVTLRCSPRSGDLSVYWYQQSLDQGLQFLIQYYNGEERAKGNILERFSAQQFPDLHSELNLSSLELGDSALYFCASSGGMTGEAFFGQGTRLTVV.

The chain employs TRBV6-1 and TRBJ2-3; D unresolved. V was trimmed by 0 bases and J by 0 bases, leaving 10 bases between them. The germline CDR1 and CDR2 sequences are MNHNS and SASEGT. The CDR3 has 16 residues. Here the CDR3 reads CASSEALMVSTDTQYF. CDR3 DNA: TGTGCCAGCAGTGAAGCGCTTATGGTGAGCACAGATACGCAGTATTTT.

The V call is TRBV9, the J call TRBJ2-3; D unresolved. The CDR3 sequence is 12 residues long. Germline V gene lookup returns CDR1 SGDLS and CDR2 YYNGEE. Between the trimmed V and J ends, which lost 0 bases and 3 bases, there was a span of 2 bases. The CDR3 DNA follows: TGTGCCAGCAGCGTAGATACAGATACGCAGTATTTT. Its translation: CASSVDTDTQYF.

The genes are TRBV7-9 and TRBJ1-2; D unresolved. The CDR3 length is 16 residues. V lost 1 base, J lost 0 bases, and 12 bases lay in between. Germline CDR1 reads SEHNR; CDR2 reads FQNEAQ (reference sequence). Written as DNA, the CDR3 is TGTGCCAGCAGCTTAGATCTCTTGACACCTAACTATGGCTACACCTTC. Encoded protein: CASSLDLLTPNYGYTF.

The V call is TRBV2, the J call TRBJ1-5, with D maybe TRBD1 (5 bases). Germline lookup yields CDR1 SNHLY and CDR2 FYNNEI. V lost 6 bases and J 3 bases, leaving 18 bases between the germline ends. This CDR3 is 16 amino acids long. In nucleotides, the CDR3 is TGTGCCAGCAGGCCTGGGTCGGGACTGATCAATCAGCCCCAGCATTTT. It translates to CASRPGSGLINQPQHF.

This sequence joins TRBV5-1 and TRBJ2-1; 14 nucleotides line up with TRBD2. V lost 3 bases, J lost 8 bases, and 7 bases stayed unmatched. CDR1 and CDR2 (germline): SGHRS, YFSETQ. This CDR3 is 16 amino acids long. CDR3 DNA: TGCGCCAGCAGCTCCTCCGGGACTAGCGGGAGAGATGAGCAGTTCTTC. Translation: CASSSSGTSGRDEQFF.

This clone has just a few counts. CDR3 in DNA: TGCGCCAGCAGCTTGGGGGGGCAGGCCTACGAGCAGTACTTC. Residues: CASSLGGQAYEQYF. This chain joins TRBV5-1 and TRBJ2-7, with TRBD1 as a possible D gene (6 bases). The length of the CDR3 is 14 residues. CDR1 and CDR2 from the germline V gene are SGHRS and YFSETQ. V shed 0 bases and J shed 2 bases, with 9 bases lying between them.

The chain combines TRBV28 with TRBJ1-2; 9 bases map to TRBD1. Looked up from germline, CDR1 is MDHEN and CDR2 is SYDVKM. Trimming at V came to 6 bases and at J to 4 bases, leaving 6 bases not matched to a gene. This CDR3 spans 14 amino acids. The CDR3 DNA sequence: TGTGCCAGCAGGATGGACAGGGGTAGCTATGGCTACACCTTC. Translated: CASRMDRGSYGYTF.